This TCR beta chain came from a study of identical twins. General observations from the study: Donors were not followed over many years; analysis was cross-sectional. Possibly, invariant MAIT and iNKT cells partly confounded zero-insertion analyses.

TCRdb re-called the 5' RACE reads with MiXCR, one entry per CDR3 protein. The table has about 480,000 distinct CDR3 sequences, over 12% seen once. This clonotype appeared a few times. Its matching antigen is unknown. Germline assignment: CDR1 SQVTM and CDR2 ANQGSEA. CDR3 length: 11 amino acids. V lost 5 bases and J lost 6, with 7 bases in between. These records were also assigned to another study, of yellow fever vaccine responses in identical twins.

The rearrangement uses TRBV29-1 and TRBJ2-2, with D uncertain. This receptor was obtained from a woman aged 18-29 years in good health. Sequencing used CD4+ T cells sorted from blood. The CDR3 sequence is CSVLGPGELFF. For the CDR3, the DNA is TGCAGCGTTTTAGGCCCCGGGGAGCTGTTTTTT.